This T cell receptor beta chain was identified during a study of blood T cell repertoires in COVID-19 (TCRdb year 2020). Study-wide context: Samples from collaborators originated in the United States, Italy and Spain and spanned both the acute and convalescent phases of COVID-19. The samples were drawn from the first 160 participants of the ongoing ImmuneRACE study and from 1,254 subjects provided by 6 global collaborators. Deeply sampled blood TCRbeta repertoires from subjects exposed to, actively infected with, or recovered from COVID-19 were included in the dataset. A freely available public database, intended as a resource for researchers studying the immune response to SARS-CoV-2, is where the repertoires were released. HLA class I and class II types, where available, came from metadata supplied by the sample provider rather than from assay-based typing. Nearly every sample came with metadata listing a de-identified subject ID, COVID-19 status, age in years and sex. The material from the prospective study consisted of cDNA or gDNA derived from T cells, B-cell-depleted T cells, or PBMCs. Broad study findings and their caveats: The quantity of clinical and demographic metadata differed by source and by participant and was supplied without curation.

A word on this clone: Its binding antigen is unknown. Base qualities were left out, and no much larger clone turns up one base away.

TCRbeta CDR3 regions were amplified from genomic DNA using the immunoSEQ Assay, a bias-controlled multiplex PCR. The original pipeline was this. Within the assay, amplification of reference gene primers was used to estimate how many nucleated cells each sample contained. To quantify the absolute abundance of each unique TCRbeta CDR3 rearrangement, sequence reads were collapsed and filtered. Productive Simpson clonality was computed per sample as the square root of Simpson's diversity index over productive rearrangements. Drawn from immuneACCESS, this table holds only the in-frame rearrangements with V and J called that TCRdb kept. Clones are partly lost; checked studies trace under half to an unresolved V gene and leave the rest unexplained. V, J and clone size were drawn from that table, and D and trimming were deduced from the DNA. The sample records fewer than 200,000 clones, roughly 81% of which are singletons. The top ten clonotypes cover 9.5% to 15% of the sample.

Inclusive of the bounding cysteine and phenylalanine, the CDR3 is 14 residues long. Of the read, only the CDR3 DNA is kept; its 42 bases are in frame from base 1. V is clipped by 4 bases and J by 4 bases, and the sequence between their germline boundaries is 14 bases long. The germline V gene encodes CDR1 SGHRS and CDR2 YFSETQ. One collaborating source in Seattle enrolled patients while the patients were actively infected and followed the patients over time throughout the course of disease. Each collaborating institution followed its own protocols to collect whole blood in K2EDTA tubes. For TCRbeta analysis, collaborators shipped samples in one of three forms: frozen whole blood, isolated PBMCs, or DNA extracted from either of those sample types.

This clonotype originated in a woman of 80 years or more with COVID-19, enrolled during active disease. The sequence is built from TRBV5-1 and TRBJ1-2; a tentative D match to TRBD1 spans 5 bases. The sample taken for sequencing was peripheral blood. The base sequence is TGCGCCAGCAGCCTGGACGGGACTCTCTATGGCTACACCTTC. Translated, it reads CASSLDGTLYGYTF.